One and the same sample provided the 2 T cell receptor beta chains below, sequenced in a study of radiation and T cells in renal cell carcinoma. This sample's treatment: 15 Gy SBRT to primary tumor, nephrectomy 4 weeks later. Here immunoSEQ multiplex PCR was the method, and the copy in TCRdb shows in-frame clones only, minus some. The top ten hold 25% to 30% of the sample, which has around 16,000 clones, roughly 64% seen once. The sequenced sample was tumor tissue, obtained from a patient whose treatment included radiotherapy and nephrectomy. Receptors originate from a woman in her 70s with renal cell carcinoma.

The chain combines TRBV19 with TRBJ1-2; weak D call: TRBD1 (5 bases). The CDR3 is 14 residues long. V was trimmed by 4 bases and J by 3 bases, leaving 12 bases between them. Looked up from germline, CDR1 is LNHDA and CDR2 is SQIVND (reference sequence). CDR3 in amino acids: CASSTGPPDYGYTF. DNA of the CDR3: TGTGCCAGTAGTACAGGGCCACCTGACTATGGCTACACCTTC. Supplemented by reference TRBV19 and TRBJ1-2, the full variable domain reads DGGITQSPKYLFRKEGQNVTLSCEQNLNHDAMYWYRQDPGQGLRLIYYSQIVNDFQKGDIAEGYSVSREKKESFPLTVTSAQKNPTAFYLCASSTGPPDYGYTFGSGTRLTVV.

The chain joins TRBV6-5 to TRBJ1-2; D not resolved. CDR1 MNHEY and CDR2 SVGAGI come from the germline V gene. CDR3 length equals 13 residues. The V gene lost 6 bases and the J gene lost 2 bases, with 10 bases spanning the gap. CDR3 residues: CASSYGQNYGYTF. CDR3 nucleotide sequence: TGTGCCAGCAGCTACGGCCAGAACTATGGCTACACCTTC.